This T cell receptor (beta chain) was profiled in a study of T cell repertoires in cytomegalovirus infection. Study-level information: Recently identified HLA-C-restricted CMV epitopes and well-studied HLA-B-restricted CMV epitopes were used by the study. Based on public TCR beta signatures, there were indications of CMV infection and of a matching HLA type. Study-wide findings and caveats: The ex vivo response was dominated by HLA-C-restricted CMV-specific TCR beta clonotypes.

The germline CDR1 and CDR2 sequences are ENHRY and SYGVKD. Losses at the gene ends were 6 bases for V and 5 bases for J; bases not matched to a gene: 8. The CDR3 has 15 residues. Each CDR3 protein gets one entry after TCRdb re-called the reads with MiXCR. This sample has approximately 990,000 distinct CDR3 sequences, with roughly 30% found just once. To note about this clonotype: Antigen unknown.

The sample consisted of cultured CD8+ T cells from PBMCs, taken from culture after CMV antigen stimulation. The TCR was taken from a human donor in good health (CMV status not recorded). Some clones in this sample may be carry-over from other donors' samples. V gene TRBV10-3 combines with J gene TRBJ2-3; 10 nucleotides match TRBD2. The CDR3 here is CAIRVAGGNGDTQYF. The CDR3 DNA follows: TGTGCCATCAGAGTAGCGGGGGGCAACGGAGATACGCAGTATTTT.